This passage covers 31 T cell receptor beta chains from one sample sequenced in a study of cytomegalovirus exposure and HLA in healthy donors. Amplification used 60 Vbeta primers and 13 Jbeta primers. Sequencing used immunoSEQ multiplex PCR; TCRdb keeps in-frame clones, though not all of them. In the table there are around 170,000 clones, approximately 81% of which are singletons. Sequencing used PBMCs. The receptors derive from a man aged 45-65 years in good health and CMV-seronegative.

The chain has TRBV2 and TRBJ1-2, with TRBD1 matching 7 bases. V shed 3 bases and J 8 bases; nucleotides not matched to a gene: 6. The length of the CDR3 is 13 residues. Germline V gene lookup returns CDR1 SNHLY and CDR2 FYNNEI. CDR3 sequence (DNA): TGTGCCAGCAGTGAGGAGACAGGGTTCGGCTACACCTTC. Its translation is CASSEETGFGYTF. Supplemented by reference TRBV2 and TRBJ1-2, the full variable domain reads EPEVTQTPSHQVTQMGQEVILRCVPISNHLYFYWYRQILGQKVEFLVSFYNNEISEKSEIFDDQFSVERPDGSNFTLKIRSTKLEDSAMYFCASSEETGFGYTFGSGTRLTVV.

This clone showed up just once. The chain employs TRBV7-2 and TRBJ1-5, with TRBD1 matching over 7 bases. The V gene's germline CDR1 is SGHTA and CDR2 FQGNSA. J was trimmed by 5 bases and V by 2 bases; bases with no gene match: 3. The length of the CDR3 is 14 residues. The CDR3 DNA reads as TGTGCCAGCAGCTTAAGGGACAGCCATCAGCCCCAGCATTTT. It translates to CASSLRDSHQPQHF.

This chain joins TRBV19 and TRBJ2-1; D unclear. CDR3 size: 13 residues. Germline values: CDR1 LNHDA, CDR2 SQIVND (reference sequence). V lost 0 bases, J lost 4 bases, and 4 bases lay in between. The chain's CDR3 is CASSIDRYNEQFF. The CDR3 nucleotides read TGTGCCAGTAGTATAGACAGGTACAATGAGCAGTTCTTC.

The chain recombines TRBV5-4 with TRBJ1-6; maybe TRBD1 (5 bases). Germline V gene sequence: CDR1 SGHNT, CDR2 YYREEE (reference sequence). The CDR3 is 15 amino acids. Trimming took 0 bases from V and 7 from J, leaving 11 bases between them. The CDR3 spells CASSLVGLVNSPLHF. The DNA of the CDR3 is TGTGCCAGCAGCTTGGTGGGGCTGGTGAATTCACCCCTCCACTTT.

CDR3 in DNA: TGTGCCTATTCCACTGGGGGGGATACGCAGTATTTT. It codes for CAYSTGGDTQYF. This chain joins TRBV30 and TRBJ2-3; possible D gene TRBD2, 6 bases. V was shortened by 7 bases and J by 6 bases, with 14 bases between the two germline ends. CDR3 length equals 12 residues. The germline V gene has CDR1 GTSNPN and CDR2 SVGIG (reference sequence). Filled out from reference TRBV30 and TRBJ2-3, the complete variable domain reads SQTIHQWPATLVQPVGSPLSLECTVEGTSNPNLYWYRQAAGRGLQLLFYSVGIGQISSEVPQNLSASRPQDRQFILSSKKLLLSDSGFYLCAYSTGGDTQYFGPGTRLTVL.

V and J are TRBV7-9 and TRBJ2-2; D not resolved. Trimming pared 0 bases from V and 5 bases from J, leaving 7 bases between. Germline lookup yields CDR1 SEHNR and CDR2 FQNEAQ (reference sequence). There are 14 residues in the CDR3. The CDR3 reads CASSLATETGELFF. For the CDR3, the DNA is TGTGCCAGCAGCTTAGCCACAGAAACCGGGGAGCTGTTTTTT.

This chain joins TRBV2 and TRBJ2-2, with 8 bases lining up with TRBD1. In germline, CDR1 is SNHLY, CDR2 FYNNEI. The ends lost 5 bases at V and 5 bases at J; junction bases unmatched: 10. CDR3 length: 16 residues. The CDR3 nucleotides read TGTGCCAGCAGTCCTCAGGGGGCGGCCGGAACCGGGGAGCTGTTTTTT. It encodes CASSPQGAAGTGELFF. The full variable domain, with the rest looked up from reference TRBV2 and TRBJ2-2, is EPEVTQTPSHQVTQMGQEVILRCVPISNHLYFYWYRQILGQKVEFLVSFYNNEISEKSEIFDDQFSVERPDGSNFTLKIRSTKLEDSAMYFCASSPQGAAGTGELFFGEGSRLTVL.

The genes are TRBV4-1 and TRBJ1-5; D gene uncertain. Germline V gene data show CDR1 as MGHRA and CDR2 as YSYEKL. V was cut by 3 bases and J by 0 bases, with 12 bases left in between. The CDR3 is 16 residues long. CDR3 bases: TGCGCCAGCAGCCACAGGCAGCGGGATAGCAATCAGCCCCAGCATTTT. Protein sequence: CASSHRQRDSNQPQHF.

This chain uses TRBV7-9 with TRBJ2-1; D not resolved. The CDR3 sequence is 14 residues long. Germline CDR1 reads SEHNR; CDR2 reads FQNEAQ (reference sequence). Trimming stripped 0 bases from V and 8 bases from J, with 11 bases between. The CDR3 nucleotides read TGTGCCAGCAGCTTAGCGGTGACAATCGATGAGCAGTTCTTC. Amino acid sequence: CASSLAVTIDEQFF.

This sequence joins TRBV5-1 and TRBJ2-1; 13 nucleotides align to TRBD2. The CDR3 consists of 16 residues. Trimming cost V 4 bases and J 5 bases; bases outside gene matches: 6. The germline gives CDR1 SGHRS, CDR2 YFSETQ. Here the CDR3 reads CASSEGLAGFNNEQFF. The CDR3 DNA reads TGCGCCAGCAGCGAGGGACTAGCGGGGTTCAACAATGAGCAGTTCTTC.

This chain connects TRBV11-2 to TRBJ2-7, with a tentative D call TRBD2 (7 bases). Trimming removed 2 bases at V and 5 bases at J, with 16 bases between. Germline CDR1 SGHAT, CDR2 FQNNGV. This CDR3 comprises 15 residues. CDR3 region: CASSLISSGGHEQYF. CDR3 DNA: TGTGCCAGCAGCTTAATATCGTCCGGGGGGCACGAGCAGTACTTC.

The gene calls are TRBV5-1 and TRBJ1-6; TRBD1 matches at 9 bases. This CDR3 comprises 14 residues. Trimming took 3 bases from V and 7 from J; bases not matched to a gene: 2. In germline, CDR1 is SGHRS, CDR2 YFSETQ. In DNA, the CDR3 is TGCGCCAGCAGCTCAGGGACAGGGAATTCACCCCTCCACTTT. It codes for CASSSGTGNSPLHF.

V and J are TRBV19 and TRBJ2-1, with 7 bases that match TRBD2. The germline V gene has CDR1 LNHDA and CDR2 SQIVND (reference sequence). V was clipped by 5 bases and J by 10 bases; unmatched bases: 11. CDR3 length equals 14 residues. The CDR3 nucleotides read TGTGCCAGTAGTTTTAGACTAGCCGCTCCGGAGCAGTTCTTC. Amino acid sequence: CASSFRLAAPEQFF.

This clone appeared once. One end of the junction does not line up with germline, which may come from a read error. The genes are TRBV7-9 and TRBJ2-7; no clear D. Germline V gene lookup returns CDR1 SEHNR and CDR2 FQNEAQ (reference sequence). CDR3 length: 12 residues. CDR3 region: CSSSLSAYEQYF. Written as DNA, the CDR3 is TGTTCCAGCAGCTTATCTGCCTACGAGCAGTACTTC.

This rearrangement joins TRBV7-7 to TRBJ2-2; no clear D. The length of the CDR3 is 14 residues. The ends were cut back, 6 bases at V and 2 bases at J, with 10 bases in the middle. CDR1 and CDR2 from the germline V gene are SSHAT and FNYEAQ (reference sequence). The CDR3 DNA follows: TGTGCCAGCAGTCGAGACATAAACACCGGGGAGCTGTTTTTT. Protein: CASSRDINTGELFF.

The CDR3 nucleotides read TGTGCCAGCAGCTTAGGAGCCAGGCCACGCGTGGGCACTGAAGCTTTCTTT. The encoded protein is CASSLGARPRVGTEAFF. The chain combines TRBV7-6 with TRBJ1-1; no reliable D call. CDR3 length equals 17 residues. V shed 1 base and J shed 4 bases, with 19 bases lying between them. Per germline, CDR1 SGHVS and CDR2 FNYEAQ.

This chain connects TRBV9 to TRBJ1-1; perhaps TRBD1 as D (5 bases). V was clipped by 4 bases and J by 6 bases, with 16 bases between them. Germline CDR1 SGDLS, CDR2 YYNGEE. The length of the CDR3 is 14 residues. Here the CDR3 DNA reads TGTGCCAGCAGCCCTAAAGCGGGGGGGGCTGAAGCTTTCTTT. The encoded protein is CASSPKAGGAEAFF.

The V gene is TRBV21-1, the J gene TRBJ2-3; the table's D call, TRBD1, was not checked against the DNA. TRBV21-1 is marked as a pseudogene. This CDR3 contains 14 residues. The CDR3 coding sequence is TGTGCCAGCAACCGGACAGCTTGCGTAGATACGCAGTATTTT. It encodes CASNRTACVDTQYF.

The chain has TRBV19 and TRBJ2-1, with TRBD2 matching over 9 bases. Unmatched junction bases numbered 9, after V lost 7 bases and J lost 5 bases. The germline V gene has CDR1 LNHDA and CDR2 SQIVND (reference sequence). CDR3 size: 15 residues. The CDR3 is CASNNAGGPHNEQFF. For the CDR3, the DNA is TGTGCCAGTAATAACGCGGGGGGGCCCCACAATGAGCAGTTCTTC.

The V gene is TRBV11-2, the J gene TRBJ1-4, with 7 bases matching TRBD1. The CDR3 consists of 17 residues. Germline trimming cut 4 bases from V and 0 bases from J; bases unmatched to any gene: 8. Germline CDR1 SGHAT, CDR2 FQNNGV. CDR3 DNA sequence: TGTGCCAGCAGCTGGGCGACAGGGCGAGCAACTAATGAAAAACTGTTTTTT. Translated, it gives CASSWATGRATNEKLFF.

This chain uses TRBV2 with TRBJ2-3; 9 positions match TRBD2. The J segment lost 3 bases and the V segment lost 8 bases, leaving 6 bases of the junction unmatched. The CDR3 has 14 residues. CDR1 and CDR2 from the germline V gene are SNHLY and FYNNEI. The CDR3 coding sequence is TGTGCCAGCGGGGTAGCGGGGGAAACAGATACGCAGTATTTT. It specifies CASGVAGETDTQYF.

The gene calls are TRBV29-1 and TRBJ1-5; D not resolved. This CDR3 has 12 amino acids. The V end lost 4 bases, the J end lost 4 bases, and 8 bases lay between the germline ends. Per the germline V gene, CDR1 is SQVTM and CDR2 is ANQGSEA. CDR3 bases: TGCAGCGTTGGTGCAGAAAATCAGCCCCAGCATTTT. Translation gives CSVGAENQPQHF.

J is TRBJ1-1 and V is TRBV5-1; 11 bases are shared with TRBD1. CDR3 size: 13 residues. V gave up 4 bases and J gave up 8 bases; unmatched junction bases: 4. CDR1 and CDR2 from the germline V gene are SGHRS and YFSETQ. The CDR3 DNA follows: TGCGCCAGCAGCGTGGGGGACAGGGGGGAAGCTTTCTTT. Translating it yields CASSVGDRGEAFF. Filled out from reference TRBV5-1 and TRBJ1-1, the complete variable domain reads KAGVTQTPRYLIKTRGQQVTLSCSPISGHRSVSWYQQTPGQGLQFLFEYFSETQRNKGNFPGRFSGRQFSNSRSEMNVSTLELGDSALYLCASSVGDRGEAFFGQGTRLTVV.

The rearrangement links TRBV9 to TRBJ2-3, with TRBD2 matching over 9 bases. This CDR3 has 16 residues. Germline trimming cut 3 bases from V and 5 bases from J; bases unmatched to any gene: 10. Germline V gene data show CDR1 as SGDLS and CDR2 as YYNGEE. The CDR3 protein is CASSETIAGDGDTQYF. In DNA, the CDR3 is TGTGCCAGCAGCGAGACCATAGCGGGGGATGGAGATACGCAGTATTTT.

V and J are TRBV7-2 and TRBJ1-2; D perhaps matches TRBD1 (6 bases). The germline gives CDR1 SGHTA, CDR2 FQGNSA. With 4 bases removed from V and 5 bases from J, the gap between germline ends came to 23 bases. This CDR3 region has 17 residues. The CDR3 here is CASSSTEPRQATYGYTF. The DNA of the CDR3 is TGTGCCAGCAGCTCGACCGAGCCGAGACAGGCAACGTATGGCTACACCTTC.

The CDR3 protein is CASSNEQGSNQPQHF. CDR3 sequence (DNA): TGTGCCAGCAGCAACGAACAGGGGAGCAATCAGCCCCAGCATTTT. The chain links TRBV7-2 to TRBJ1-5, with 7 bases matching TRBD1. The CDR3 runs to 15 residues. The germline V gene encodes CDR1 SGHTA and CDR2 FQGNSA. Trimming removed 5 bases from V and 1 base from J; junction bases left unmatched: 5. Filled out from reference TRBV7-2 and TRBJ1-5, the complete variable domain reads GAGVSQSPSNKVTEKGKDVELRCDPISGHTALYWYRQSLGQGLEFLIYFQGNSAPDKSGLPSDRFSAERTGGSVSTLTIQRTQQEDSAVYLCASSNEQGSNQPQHFGDGTRLSIL.

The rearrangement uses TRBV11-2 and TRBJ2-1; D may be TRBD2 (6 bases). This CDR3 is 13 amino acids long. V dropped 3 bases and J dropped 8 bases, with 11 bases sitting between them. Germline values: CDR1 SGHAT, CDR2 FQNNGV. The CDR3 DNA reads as TGTGCCAGCAGCTTGGGGGGTGGGGATGAGCAGTTCTTC. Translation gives CASSLGGGDEQFF.

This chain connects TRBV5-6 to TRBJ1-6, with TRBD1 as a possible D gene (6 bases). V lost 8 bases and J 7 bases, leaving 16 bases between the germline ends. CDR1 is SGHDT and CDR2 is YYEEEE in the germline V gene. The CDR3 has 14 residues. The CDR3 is CASLLQGGNSPLHF. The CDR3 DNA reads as TGTGCCAGTTTATTACAGGGAGGGAATTCACCCCTCCACTTT.

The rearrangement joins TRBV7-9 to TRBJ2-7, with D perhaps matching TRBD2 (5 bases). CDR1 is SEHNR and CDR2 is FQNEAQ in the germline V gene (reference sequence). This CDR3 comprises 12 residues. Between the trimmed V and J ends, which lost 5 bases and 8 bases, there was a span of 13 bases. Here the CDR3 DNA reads TGTGCCAGCAGCCCTGAGGGTCCCAAGCAGTACTTC. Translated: CASSPEGPKQYF.

CDR3 region: CASSTRGYEQYF. The CDR3 bases are TGTGCCAGCAGCACCAGGGGCTACGAGCAGTACTTC. V is TRBV6-5 and J is TRBJ2-7, with a tentative D call TRBD1 (6 bases). The CDR3 sequence is 12 residues long. Trimming shortened V by 6 bases and J by 3 bases, and 9 bases separated the two germline ends. Germline assignment: CDR1 MNHEY and CDR2 SVGAGI.

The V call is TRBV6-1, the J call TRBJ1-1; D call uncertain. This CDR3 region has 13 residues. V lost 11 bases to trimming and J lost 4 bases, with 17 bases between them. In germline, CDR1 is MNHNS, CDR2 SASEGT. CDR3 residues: CASNVAVRTEAFF. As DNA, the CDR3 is TGTGCCTCCAATGTGGCAGTTCGCACTGAAGCTTTCTTT.